Presented here are 21 T cell receptor beta chains from one specimen sequenced in a study of long-term antiretroviral therapy in people with HIV. Survey level was the resolution at which the v3.0 immunoSEQ assay ran. Clones were read by immunoSEQ multiplex PCR, and TCRdb kept only the in-frame ones, dropping some. The repertoire holds over 25,000 clones, with roughly 84% as singletons. The sample here was unsorted PBMCs, taken approximately 2.9 years after starting antiretroviral therapy. The source is a man aged 30-40 years with HIV.

To note about this clone: Other DNA variants within this sample encode the same CDR3. The V and J genes are TRBV18 and TRBJ2-3; no firm D call. The V end was cut by 3 bases, the J end by 2 bases, with 3 bases between. CDR3 length equals 12 residues. Germline CDR1 reads KGHSH; CDR2 reads LQKENI. The chain's CDR3 is CASSPDTDTQYF. Written as DNA, the CDR3 is TGTGCCAGCTCACCCGACACAGATACGCAGTATTTT.

The J gene is TRBJ2-1, the V gene TRBV11-2; 9 nucleotides line up with TRBD1. V lost 5 bases, J lost 3 bases, and 5 bases stayed unmatched. CDR1 and CDR2 from the germline V gene are SGHAT and FQNNGV. The CDR3 sequence is 15 residues long. The CDR3 DNA is TGTGCCAGCAGCCCCCGACAGGGGGGCTACAATGAGCAGTTCTTC. Its protein product is CASSPRQGGYNEQFF.

The CDR3 DNA is TGCGCCAGCAGCCCGACAGGTAATCTGTACGAGCAGTACTTC. Encoded protein: CASSPTGNLYEQYF. The chain employs TRBV5-1 and TRBJ2-7, with a possible D match to TRBD1 (6 bases). Germline V gene sequence: CDR1 SGHRS, CDR2 YFSETQ. The ends were cut back, 4 bases at V and 4 bases at J, with 15 bases in the middle. The CDR3 runs 14 residues.

In DNA, the CDR3 is TGTGCCAGCAGCCAAGTATCGGAGCAGTACTTC. Translated: CASSQVSEQYF. The chain is built from TRBV14 and TRBJ2-7; the D is unclear. The V gene lost 1 base and the J gene lost 7 bases, with 5 bases spanning the gap. The CDR3 spans 11 residues. CDR1 is SGHDN and CDR2 is FVKESK in the germline V gene.

The chain couples TRBV7-2 to TRBJ1-5, with D tentatively TRBD1 (6 bases). V was cut by 2 bases and J by 7 bases, with 9 bases left in between. The CDR3 covers 13 residues. CDR1 SGHTA and CDR2 FQGNSA come from the germline V gene. CDR3 bases: TGTGCCAGCAGCTTAAGGGACAAACAGCCCCAGCATTTT. It yields the protein CASSLRDKQPQHF.

The CDR3 loop reads CAISVMGWGQANTGELFF. In DNA, the CDR3 is TGTGCCATCAGTGTGATGGGTTGGGGACAGGCGAACACCGGGGAGCTGTTTTTT. The genes are TRBV10-3 and TRBJ2-2, with 8 bases lining up with TRBD1. Looked up from germline, CDR1 is ENHRY and CDR2 is SYGVKD. The CDR3 is 18 residues long. The junction had 10 bases not matched to a gene; V was cut back by 4 bases and J by 0 bases.

The chain combines TRBV29-1 with TRBJ2-1; no clear D. The CDR3 totals 10 residues. The V end was cut by 7 bases, the J end by 12 bases, with 13 bases between. Germline V gene sequence: CDR1 SQVTM, CDR2 ANQGSEA. CDR3 protein: CSATVVSQFF. CDR3 bases: TGCAGCGCCACGGTAGTTTCGCAGTTCTTC.

The V and J genes are TRBV19 and TRBJ2-4; D gene unclear. V was shortened by 1 base and J by 8 bases, with 9 bases between the two germline ends. CDR1 LNHDA and CDR2 SQIVND come from the germline V gene (reference sequence). The CDR3 consists of 13 residues. The CDR3 nucleotides read TGTGCCAGTAGTATAGTACAGAGAGACATTCAGTACTTC. This encodes CASSIVQRDIQYF.

The rearrangement joins TRBV10-3 to TRBJ1-4, with TRBD1 identical over 10 bases. Germline CDR1 and CDR2: ENHRY and SYGVKD. V lost 6 bases to trimming and J lost 4 bases; unmatched junction nucleotides: 5. The CDR3 length is 15 residues. The CDR3 DNA sequence: TGTGCCATCAGGGGGACAGGGGAGAATAATGAAAAACTGTTTTTT. It is translated as CAIRGTGENNEKLFF.

This rearrangement joins TRBV18 to TRBJ1-5; tentatively, D is TRBD1 (5 bases). This CDR3 contains 13 residues. V shed 1 base and J shed 7 bases, with 8 bases lying between them. Germline lookup yields CDR1 KGHSH and CDR2 LQKENI. DNA for the CDR3: TGTGCCAGCTCACCACGGGACGTCCAGCCCCAGCATTTT. Protein sequence: CASSPRDVQPQHF.

The genes are TRBV2 and TRBJ1-5, with TRBD1 as a possible D gene (5 bases). The CDR3 covers 16 residues. V lost 3 bases and J lost 0, with 12 bases in between. CDR1 SNHLY and CDR2 FYNNEI come from the germline V gene. The CDR3 reads CASSDVLGHSNQPQHF. In DNA form, the CDR3 reads TGTGCCAGCAGTGATGTTTTAGGACATAGCAATCAGCCCCAGCATTTT.

V is TRBV10-3 and J is TRBJ1-4; 7 nucleotides agree with TRBD1. Germline V gene lookup returns CDR1 ENHRY and CDR2 SYGVKD. J lost 8 bases, V lost 4 bases, and 4 bases had no gene match. This CDR3 has 13 amino acids. Here the CDR3 reads CAISVTGEEKLFF. CDR3 nucleotide sequence: TGTGCCATCAGTGTAACAGGGGAGGAAAAACTGTTTTTT.

The J gene is TRBJ2-7, the V gene TRBV27; maybe TRBD2 (6 bases). Germline loops: CDR1 MNHEY, CDR2 SMNVEV (reference sequence). This CDR3 contains 14 residues. The V end lost 2 bases, the J end lost 2 bases, and 10 bases lay between the germline ends. The CDR3 DNA follows: TGTGCCAGCAGTTTACAGCGGGCGGCCTACGAGCAGTACTTC. Its translation: CASSLQRAAYEQYF.

The chain employs TRBV6-5 and TRBJ1-6; TRBD1 aligns across 8 bases. The germline gives CDR1 MNHEY, CDR2 SVGAGI. The CDR3 sequence is 15 residues long. Trimming cost V 0 bases and J 9 bases; bases outside gene matches: 4. The CDR3 protein is CASSYSRTGTSPLHF. In DNA, the CDR3 is TGTGCCAGCAGTTACTCGAGGACAGGGACTTCACCCCTCCACTTT.

The chain couples TRBV6-5 to TRBJ2-7; 12 positions match TRBD2. The junction had 9 bases not matched to a gene; V was cut back by 5 bases and J by 7 bases. This CDR3 region has 15 residues. Germline CDR1 MNHEY, CDR2 SVGAGI. The CDR3 sequence is CASSGLAGGPGEQYF. In nucleotides, the CDR3 is TGTGCCAGCAGTGGGCTAGCGGGAGGGCCCGGAGAGCAGTACTTC.

The V gene is TRBV18, the J gene TRBJ1-4, with 7 bases that match TRBD1. Germline V gene lookup returns CDR1 KGHSH and CDR2 LQKENI. This CDR3 has 18 amino acids. The V segment lost 5 bases and the J segment 1 base; nucleotides outside the gene matches: 13. CDR3 DNA: TGTGCCAGCTCATTACTACAGGGGAGTGGAGTAACTAATGAAAAACTGTTTTTT. Amino acid sequence: CASSLLQGSGVTNEKLFF.

CDR3 sequence: CASSFPLSGRYNEQFF. CDR3 DNA sequence: TGTGCCAGCAGTTTCCCTCTTAGCGGCCGATACAATGAGCAGTTCTTC. The chain employs TRBV6-6 and TRBJ2-1, with a possible D match to TRBD2 (6 bases). The ends were cut back, 4 bases at V and 4 bases at J, with 17 bases in the middle. Germline V gives CDR1 MNHNY, CDR2 SVGAGI (reference sequence). This CDR3 is 16 amino acids long.

V is TRBV13 and J is TRBJ2-6, with D possibly matching TRBD2 (6 bases). Trimming left V 5 bases short and J 4 bases short, with 27 bases between. CDR3 length: 20 amino acids. The germline CDR1 and CDR2 sequences are PRHDT and FYEKMQ (reference sequence). CDR3 loop: CASSDRRSGWVTIGANVLTF. The CDR3 DNA sequence: TGTGCCAGCAGCGACCGCAGGAGCGGGTGGGTAACCATCGGGGCCAACGTCCTGACTTTC.

This clone has a single count. V is TRBV7-9 and J is TRBJ1-5; 7 bases map to TRBD1. Germline-derived CDR1 and CDR2 are SEHNR and FQNEAQ (reference sequence). The V gene end was trimmed by 5 bases and the J gene end by 5 bases; junction bases not matched to a gene: 9. CDR3 length: 15 amino acids. DNA for the CDR3: TGTGCCAGCAGCCCCAGAGGGGGCGAGGATCAGCCCCAGCATTTT. It is translated as CASSPRGGEDQPQHF.

CDR3 coding DNA: TGTGCCACCAGCAGAGATAGACCCGAGGGGCTGTTTTTT. Its translation is CATSRDRPEGLFF. The chain carries TRBV15 and TRBJ1-4, with D possibly being TRBD1 (5 bases). V was trimmed by 0 bases and J by 14 bases, leaving 13 bases between them. The CDR3 runs to 13 residues. Germline V lookup: CDR1 LNHNV, CDR2 YYDKDF (reference sequence).

The genes are TRBV7-9 and TRBJ1-3; D is undetermined. The CDR3 is 17 residues long. V lost 2 bases and J lost 0, with 14 bases in between. Germline lookup yields CDR1 SEHNR and CDR2 FQNEAQ (reference sequence). The CDR3 nucleotides read TGTGCCAGCAGCTTAAGGCTAACAGTCACCTCTGGAAACACCATATATTTT. Translating it yields CASSLRLTVTSGNTIYF.